This T cell receptor (beta chain) came from a study of cytomegalovirus exposure and HLA in healthy donors. Whole-study findings and limits: TCR beta chain V- and J-gene trimming was linked, in a later analysis, to a missense variant in DCLRE1C. HLA alleles were associated with 15,000 to 20,000 TCR beta sequences in a later analysis at 0.05 false discovery rate.

A word on this clone: What it recognizes is unknown.

The CDR3 spans 15 residues. Germline V CDR1 and CDR2: SGHDN, FVKESK. V trimming: 4 bases; J trimming: 7 bases; junction bases outside the gene matches: 7. PCR primers comprised 60 Vbeta and 13 Jbeta primers. Here immunoSEQ multiplex PCR was the method, and the copy in TCRdb shows in-frame clones only, minus some. The repertoire holds around 130,000 clones, with around 8.5% as singletons. V is TRBV14 and J is TRBJ2-1, with 10 positions matching TRBD2. The receptor comes from a middle-aged man in good health and CMV-seronegative. Input material: PBMCs. CDR3 DNA: TGTGCCAGCAGCCTGGGACTAGCGATTAGGAATGAGCAGTTCTTC. Translation gives CASSLGLAIRNEQFF.